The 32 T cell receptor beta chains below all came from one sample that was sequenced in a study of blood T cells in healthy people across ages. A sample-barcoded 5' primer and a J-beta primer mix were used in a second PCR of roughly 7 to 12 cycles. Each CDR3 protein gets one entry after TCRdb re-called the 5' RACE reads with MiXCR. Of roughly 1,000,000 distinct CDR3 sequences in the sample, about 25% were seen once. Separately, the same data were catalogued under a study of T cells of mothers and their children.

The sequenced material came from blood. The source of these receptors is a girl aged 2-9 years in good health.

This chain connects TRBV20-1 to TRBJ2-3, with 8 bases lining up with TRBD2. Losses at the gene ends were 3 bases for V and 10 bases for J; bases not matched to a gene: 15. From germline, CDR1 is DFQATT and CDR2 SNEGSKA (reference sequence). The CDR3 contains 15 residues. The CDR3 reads CSASAGGAVLLPQYF. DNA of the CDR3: TGCAGTGCTAGCGCCGGGGGGGCCGTACTTTTGCCGCAGTATTTT.

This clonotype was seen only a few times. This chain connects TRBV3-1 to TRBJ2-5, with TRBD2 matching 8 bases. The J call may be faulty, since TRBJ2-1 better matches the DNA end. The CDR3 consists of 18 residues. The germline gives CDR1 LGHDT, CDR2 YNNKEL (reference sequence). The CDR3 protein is CASSQDLALAAAYNEQFF. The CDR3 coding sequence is TGTGCCAGCAGCCAAGATCTTGCACTAGCGGCGGCCTACAATGAGCAGTTCTTC.

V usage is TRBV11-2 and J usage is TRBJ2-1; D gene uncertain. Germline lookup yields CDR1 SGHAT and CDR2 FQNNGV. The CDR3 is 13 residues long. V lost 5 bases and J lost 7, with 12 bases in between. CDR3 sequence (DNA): TGTGCCAGCAGCGTTCGGAAGGCTAATGAGCAGTTCTTC. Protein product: CASSVRKANEQFF.

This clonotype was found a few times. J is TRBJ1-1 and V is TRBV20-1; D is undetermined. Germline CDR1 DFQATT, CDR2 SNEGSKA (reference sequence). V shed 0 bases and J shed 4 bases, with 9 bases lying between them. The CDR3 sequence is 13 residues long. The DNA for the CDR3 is TGCAGTGCTAGAGATTGGGGAGGCACTGAAGCTTTCTTT. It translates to CSARDWGGTEAFF.

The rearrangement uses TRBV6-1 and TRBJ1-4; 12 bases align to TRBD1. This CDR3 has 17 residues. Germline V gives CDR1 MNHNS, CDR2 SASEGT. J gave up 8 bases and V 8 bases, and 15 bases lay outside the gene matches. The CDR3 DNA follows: TGTGCCAGCGTCTGGGGACAGGGGGCGCAAGTATGGGAAAAACTGTTTTTT. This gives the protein CASVWGQGAQVWEKLFF.

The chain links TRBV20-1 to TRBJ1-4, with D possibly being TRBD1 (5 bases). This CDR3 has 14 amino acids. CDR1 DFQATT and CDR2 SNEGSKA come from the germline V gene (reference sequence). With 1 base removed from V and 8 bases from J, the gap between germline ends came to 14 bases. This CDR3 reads CSARAPGIWEKLFF. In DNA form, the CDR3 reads TGCAGTGCTAGAGCCCCAGGGATTTGGGAAAAACTGTTTTTT.

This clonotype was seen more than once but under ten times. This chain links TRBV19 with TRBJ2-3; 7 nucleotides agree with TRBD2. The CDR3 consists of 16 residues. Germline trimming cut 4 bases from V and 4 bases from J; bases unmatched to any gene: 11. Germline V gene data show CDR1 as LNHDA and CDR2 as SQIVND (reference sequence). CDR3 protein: CASSTGTPGGSDTQYF. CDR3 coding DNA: TGTGCCAGTAGTACCGGGACTCCCGGGGGGTCAGATACGCAGTATTTT.

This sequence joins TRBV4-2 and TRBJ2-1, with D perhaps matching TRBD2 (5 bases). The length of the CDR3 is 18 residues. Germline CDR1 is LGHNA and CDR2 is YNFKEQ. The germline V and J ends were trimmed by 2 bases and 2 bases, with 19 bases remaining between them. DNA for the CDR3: TGTGCCAGCAGCCAAAACCCACCCCTAGCAAAAACCTACAATGAGCAGTTCTTC. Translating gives CASSQNPPLAKTYNEQFF.

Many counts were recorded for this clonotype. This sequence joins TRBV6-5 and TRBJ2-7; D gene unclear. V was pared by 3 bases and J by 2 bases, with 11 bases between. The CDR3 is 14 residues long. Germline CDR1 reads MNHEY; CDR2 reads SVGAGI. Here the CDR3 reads CASSYRDGPYEQYF. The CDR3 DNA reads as TGTGCCAGCAGTTATAGAGACGGCCCCTACGAGCAGTACTTC.

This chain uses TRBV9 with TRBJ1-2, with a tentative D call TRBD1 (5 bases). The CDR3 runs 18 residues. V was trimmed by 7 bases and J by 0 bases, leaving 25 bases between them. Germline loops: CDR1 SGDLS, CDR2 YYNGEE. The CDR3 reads CASGGSRRAFRSNYGYTF. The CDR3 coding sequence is TGTGCCAGCGGGGGGTCTCGGAGAGCATTTAGGTCTAACTATGGCTACACCTTC.

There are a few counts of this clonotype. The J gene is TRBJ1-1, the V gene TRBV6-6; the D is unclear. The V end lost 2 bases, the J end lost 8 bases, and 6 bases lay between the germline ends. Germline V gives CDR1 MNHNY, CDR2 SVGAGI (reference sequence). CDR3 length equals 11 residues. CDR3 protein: CASSYGPEAFF. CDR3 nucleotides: TGTGCCAGCAGTTACGGACCAGAAGCTTTCTTT.

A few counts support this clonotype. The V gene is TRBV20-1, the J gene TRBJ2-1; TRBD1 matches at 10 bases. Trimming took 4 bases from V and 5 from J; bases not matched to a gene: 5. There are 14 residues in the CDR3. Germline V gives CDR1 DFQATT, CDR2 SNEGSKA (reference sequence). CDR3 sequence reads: CSATAGTGDNEQFF. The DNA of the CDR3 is TGCAGTGCTACAGCCGGGACAGGGGACAATGAGCAGTTCTTC.

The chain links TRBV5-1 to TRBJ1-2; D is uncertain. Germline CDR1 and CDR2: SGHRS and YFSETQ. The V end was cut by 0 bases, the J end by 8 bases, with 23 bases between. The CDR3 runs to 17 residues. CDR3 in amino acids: CASSLGISRIRRRGYTF. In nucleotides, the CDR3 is TGCGCCAGCAGCTTGGGTATTTCCCGGATTCGGCGGAGGGGCTACACCTTC. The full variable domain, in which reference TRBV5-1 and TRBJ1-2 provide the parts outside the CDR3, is KAGVTQTPRYLIKTRGQQVTLSCSPISGHRSVSWYQQTPGQGLQFLFEYFSETQRNKGNFPGRFSGRQFSNSRSEMNVSTLELGDSALYLCASSLGISRIRRRGYTFGSGTRLTVV.

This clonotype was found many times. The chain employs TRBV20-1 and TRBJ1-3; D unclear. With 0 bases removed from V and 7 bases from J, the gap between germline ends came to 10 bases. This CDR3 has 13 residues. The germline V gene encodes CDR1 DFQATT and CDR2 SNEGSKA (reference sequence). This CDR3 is CSARDLAGNTIYF. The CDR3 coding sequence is TGCAGTGCTAGAGATTTGGCGGGGAACACCATATATTTT.

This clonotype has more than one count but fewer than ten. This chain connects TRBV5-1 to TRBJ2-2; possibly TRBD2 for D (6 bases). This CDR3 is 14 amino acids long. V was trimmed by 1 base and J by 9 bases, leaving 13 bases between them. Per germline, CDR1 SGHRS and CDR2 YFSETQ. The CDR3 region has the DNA TGCGCCAGCAGCTTGAGGTCGGGGGTCCGGGAGCTGTTTTTT. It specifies CASSLRSGVRELFF.

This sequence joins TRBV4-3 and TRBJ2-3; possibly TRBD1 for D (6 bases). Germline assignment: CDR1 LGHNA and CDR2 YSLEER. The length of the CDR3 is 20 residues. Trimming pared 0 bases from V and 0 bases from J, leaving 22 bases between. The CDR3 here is CASSQEVVAGDLPSTDTQYF. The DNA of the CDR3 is TGCGCCAGCAGCCAAGAGGTAGTGGCAGGGGACCTCCCTAGCACAGATACGCAGTATTTT.

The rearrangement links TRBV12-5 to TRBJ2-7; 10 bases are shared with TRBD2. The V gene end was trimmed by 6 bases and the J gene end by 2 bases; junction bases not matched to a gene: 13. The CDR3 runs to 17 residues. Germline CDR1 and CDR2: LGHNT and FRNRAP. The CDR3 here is CASGPTEKREGPYEQYF. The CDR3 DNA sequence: TGTGCTAGTGGCCCGACAGAAAAGCGGGAGGGCCCCTACGAGCAGTACTTC.

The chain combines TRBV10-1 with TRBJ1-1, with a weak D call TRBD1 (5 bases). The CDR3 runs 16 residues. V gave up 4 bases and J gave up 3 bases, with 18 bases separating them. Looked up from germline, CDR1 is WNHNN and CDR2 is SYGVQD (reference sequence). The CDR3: CASSARGTGSHTEAFF. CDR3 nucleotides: TGCGCCAGCAGTGCAAGGGGTACCGGGAGCCACACTGAAGCTTTCTTT.

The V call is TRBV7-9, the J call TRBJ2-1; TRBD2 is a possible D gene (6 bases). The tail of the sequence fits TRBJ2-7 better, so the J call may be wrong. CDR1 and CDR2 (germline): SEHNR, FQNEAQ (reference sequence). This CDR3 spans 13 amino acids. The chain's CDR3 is CASSLATSSEQYF. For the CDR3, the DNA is TGTGCCAGCAGCTTGGCCACTAGCTCCGAGCAGTACTTC.

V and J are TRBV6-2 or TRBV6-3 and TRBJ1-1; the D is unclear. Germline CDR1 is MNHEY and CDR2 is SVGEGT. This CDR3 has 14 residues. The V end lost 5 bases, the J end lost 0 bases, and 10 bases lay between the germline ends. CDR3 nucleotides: TGTGCCAGCAGTATAGCAAACATGAACACTGAAGCTTTCTTT. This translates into CASSIANMNTEAFF.

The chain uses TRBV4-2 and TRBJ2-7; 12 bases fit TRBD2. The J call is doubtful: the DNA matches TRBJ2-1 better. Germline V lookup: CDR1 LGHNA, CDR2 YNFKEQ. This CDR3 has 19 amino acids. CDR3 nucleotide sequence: TGTGCCAGCAGCCAAGATAAACTAGCGGGGGGATCAGGTTACAATGAGCAGTTCTTC. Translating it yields CASSQDKLAGGSGYNEQFF.

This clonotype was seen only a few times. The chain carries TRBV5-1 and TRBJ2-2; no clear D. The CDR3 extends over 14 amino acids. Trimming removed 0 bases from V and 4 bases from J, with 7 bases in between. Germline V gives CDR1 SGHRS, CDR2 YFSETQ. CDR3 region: CASSLDGSTGELFF. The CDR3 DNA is TGCGCCAGCAGCTTGGATGGTAGCACCGGGGAGCTGTTTTTT.

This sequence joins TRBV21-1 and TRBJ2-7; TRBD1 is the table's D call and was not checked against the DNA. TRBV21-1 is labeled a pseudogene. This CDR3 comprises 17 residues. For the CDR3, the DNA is TGTGCCAGCAGCAAAGAAATCACAGGGCGTTACCCCTACGAGCAGTACTTC. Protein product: CASSKEITGRYPYEQYF.

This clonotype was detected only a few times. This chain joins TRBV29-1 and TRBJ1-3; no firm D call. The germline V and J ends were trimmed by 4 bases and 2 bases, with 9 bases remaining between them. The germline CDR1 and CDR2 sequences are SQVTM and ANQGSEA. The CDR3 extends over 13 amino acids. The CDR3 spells CSVAGSTGNTIYF. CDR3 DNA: TGCAGCGTTGCTGGGTCAACTGGAAACACCATATATTTT.

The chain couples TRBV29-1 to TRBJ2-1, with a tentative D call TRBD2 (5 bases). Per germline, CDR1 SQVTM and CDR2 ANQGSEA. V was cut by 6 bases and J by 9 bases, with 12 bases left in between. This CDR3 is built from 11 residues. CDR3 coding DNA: TGCAGCGTCGGAGAGGGTATTGAGCAGTTCTTC. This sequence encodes CSVGEGIEQFF.

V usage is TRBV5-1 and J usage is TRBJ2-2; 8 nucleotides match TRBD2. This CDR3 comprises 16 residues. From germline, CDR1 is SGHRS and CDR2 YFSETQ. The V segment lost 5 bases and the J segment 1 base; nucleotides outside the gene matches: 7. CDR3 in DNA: TGCGCCAGCAGGGCCTATAGCGGGGTGAACACCGGGGAGCTGTTTTTT. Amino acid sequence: CASRAYSGVNTGELFF. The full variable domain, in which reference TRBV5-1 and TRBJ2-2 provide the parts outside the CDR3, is KAGVTQTPRYLIKTRGQQVTLSCSPISGHRSVSWYQQTPGQGLQFLFEYFSETQRNKGNFPGRFSGRQFSNSRSEMNVSTLELGDSALYLCASRAYSGVNTGELFFGEGSRLTVL.

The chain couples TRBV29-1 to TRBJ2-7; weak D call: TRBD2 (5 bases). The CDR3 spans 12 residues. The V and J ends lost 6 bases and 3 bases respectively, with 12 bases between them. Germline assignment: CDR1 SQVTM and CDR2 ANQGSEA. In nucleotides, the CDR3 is TGCAGCGTCGCCTACGGGGACTACGAGCAGTACTTC. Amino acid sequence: CSVAYGDYEQYF.

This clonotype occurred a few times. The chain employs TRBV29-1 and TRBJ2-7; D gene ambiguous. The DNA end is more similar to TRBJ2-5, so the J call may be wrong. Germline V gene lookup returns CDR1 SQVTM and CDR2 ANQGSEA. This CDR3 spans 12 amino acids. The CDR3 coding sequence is TGCAGCGTTGGAAGTGTTCGGGAGACCCAGTACTTC. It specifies CSVGSVRETQYF.

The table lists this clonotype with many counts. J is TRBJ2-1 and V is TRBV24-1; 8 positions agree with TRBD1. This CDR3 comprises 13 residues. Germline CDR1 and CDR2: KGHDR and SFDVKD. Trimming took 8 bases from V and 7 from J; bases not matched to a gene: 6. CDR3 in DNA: TGTGCCACCACCGGGACAGGCCCAAATGAGCAGTTCTTC. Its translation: CATTGTGPNEQFF.

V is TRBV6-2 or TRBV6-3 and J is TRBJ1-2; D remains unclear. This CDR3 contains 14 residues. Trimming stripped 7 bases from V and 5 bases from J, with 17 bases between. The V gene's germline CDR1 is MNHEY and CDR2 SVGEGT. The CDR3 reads CASTEMSPLYGYTF. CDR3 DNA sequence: TGTGCCAGCACCGAGATGAGCCCTCTATATGGCTACACCTTC.

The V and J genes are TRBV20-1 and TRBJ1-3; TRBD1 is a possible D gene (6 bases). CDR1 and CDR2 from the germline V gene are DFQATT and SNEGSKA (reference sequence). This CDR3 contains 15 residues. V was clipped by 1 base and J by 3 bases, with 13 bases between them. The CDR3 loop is CSARGQGLGGNTIYF. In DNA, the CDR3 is TGCAGTGCTAGAGGGCAGGGGCTGGGTGGAAACACCATATATTTT.

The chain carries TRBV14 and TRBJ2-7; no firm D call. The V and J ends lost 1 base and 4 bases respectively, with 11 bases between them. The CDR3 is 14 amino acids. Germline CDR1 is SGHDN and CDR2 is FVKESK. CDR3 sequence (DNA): TGTGCCAGCAGCCAAGTAGCAGTGGTTTACGAGCAGTACTTC. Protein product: CASSQVAVVYEQYF.